The rows below give T cell receptor beta chains drawn from one sample of a study of T-cell reconstitution after alpha-beta-depleted transplantation in children. TCRdb reprocessed the PCR reads with MiXCR, giving one entry per CDR3 protein. This table has 250,000 to 300,000 distinct CDR3 sequences, 11% appearing once. The sample in question was peripheral blood, obtained 180 days after TCRalphabeta/CD19-depleted stem cell transplant. Every receptor here comes from a male patient aged 2 to 9 who had a stem cell transplant for chronic granulomatous disease, so the T cells may come from the graft donor. Both conserved end residues are part of each CDR3. The D gene is left open where the match is weak. Not every row has a clone size; where given, it reads once, few, many or a size class.

D,V,size,J,DNA,CDR3
TRBD1,TRBV5-1,many,TRBJ2-3,TGCGCCAGCAGCCCGCGGGACAGGGCGGGGGCAGATACGCAGTATTTT,CASSPRDRAGADTQYF
-,TRBV7-2,many,TRBJ2-3,TGTGCCAGCAACCTTAGCGGAGCTAGGACAGATACGCAGTATTTT,CASNLSGARTDTQYF
-,TRBV9,many,TRBJ2-1,TGTGCCAGCAGCGTAGGGACTGGCTCCAATGAGCAGTTCTTC,CASSVGTGSNEQFF
-,TRBV7-9,many,TRBJ2-5,TGTGCCAGCAGCTTCGAGTCTCCGAAGGTCCAAGAGACCCAGTACTTC,CASSFESPKVQETQYF
-,TRBV18,many,TRBJ2-1,TGTGCCAGCTCCCGGATGACATCTTGGAATGAGCAGTTCTTC,CASSRMTSWNEQFF
TRBD1,TRBV29-1,many,TRBJ2-4,TGCAGCGTTGACACAGGGGAAGCCAAAAACATTCAGTACTTC,CSVDTGEAKNIQYF
TRBD2,TRBV2,many,TRBJ2-1,TGTGCCAGCACAGCGGGAGGGCCTTGGTACAATGAGCAGTTCTTC,CASTAGGPWYNEQFF
-,TRBV19,-,TRBJ2-1,TGTGCCAGTAGTATACTAGCACAGCCTTACAATGAGCAGTTCTTC,CASSILAQPYNEQFF
-,TRBV2,-,TRBJ2-3,TGTGCCAGCAGGGCAGATACGCAGTATTTT,CASRADTQYF
TRBD2,TRBV12-3/TRBV12-4,few,TRBJ2-7,TGTGCCAGCAGTTTACCCCCGCTAGCGGGAGGGAACCTTAATCCGAGTGAGCAGTACTTC,CASSLPPLAGGNLNPSEQYF
-,TRBV7-8,many,TRBJ2-2,TGTGCCAGCAGCCCCCTTCTAGCTGGGGAGCTGTTTTTT,CASSPLLAGELFF
-,TRBV19,-,TRBJ1-2,TGTGCCAGTAGTCCTCCCGGGACATTAATCAATGGCTACACCTTC,CASSPPGTLINGYTF
-,TRBV18,many,TRBJ2-2,TGTGCCAGCTCACCACTGGCTACGAACACCGGGGAGCTGTTTTTT,CASSPLATNTGELFF
TRBD2,TRBV7-2,many,TRBJ2-7,TGTGCCAGCACCTCACTAGCGGAAATCTCCTACGAGCAGTACTTC,CASTSLAEISYEQYF
-,TRBV9,many,TRBJ1-3,TGTGCCAGCAGCGGCGCAGGGCGAAACACCATATATTTT,CASSGAGRNTIYF
-,TRBV5-5,many,TRBJ2-2,TGTGCCAGTACATGGGGGGGGCCTGAAGAGCTGTTTTTT,CASTWGGPEELFF
-,TRBV12-3/TRBV12-4,-,TRBJ2-3,TGTGCCAGCAGTTTAAGCAAAGATACGCAGTATTTT,CASSLSKDTQYF
TRBD2,TRBV12-3/TRBV12-4,many,TRBJ2-1,TGTGCCAGCAGTTTCCCGACTAGCGGGAGGGATGAGCAGTTCTTC,CASSFPTSGRDEQFF